This T cell receptor (beta chain) was obtained from a study of CXCR3-negative and CXCR3-positive naive CD8 T cells. Background on the study: Each library gave roughly 1.5 +/- 0.3 million of some 150 million TRB reads. Study findings and constraints: Freshly isolated PBMCs were used in most assays, given partial CXCR3 loss after freezing. Naive CXCR3-positive cells had TRB CDR3s more hydrophobic than those of CXCR3-negative naive cells. Naive CXCR3-negative and CXCR3-positive cells had similar TRBV-TRBJ usage; memory differed. Memory CD8+ cells showed much lower diversity, while both naive subsets displayed comparably high diversity.

Comments on this clonotype: Its antigen is still unknown.

The study made its TRB cDNA libraries by 5' RACE, adding UMI labels. TCRdb re-called the 5' RACE reads; every CDR3 protein appears as one record, without DNA. The listing contains about 150,000 distinct CDR3 sequences. The sample comprised naive CXCR3+ CD8+ T cells from blood. The subset here: CD45RO-CCR7+CD27+CD95- naive CD8+ T cells expressing CXCR3 (TNR3+). The clonotype originates from a human donor in good health. Some clones in this sample may be carry-over from other donors' samples.

The CDR3 loop is CASSLDRGWGEAFF. The genes are TRBV7-9 and TRBJ1-1; TCRdb picks TRBD1, but there is no DNA to check that call. There are 14 residues in the CDR3. Looked up from germline, CDR1 is SEHNR and CDR2 is FQNEAQ (reference sequence). The full variable domain, its missing parts supplied by reference TRBV7-9 and TRBJ1-1, is DTGVSQNPRHKITKRGQNVTFRCDPISEHNRLYWYRQTLGQGPEFLTYFQNEAQLEKSRLLSDRFSAERPKGSFSTLEIQRTEQGDSAMYLCASSLDRGWGEAFFGQGTRLTVV.